This T cell receptor beta chain was found in a study of cytomegalovirus exposure and HLA in healthy donors. The donors comprised healthy bone marrow donors. CDR1 MDHEN and CDR2 SYDVKM come from the germline V gene. Trimming took 5 bases from V and 1 from J, leaving 14 bases between them. This CDR3 is built from 15 residues. In the PCR, 60 Vbeta and 13 Jbeta primers were used. Method: immunoSEQ multiplex PCR; TCRdb's copy keeps in-frame clones and lacks some. In the table there are 20,000 to 25,000 clones, about four fifths of which are singletons. The sample was PBMCs. The clonotype originates from a male donor in good health and CMV-seronegative. This chain connects TRBV28 to TRBJ1-2; the D is unclear. In nucleotides, the CDR3 is TGTGCCAGCAGTATGGGAGCCGGGAATAACTATGGCTACACCTTC. Translation gives CASSMGAGNNYGYTF.